The 5 T cell receptor beta chains below come from one sample, sequenced in a study of neurological immune-mediated disorders. TCRdb re-analysed the 5' RACE reads in MiXCR, keeping a single row per CDR3 protein. The sample contains roughly 60,000 distinct CDR3 sequences, around 4.7% of which appear only once. The sequenced sample was PBMCs. The receptors derive from a woman between 50 and 59 years old with multiple sclerosis.

This clonotype was recorded at least ten times. The chain employs TRBV5-6 and TRBJ2-3; no reliable D call. CDR3 length: 13 amino acids. Germline-derived CDR1 and CDR2 are SGHDT and YYEEEE. The germline V and J ends were trimmed by 2 bases and 0 bases, with 4 bases remaining between them. CDR3 bases: TGTGCCAGCAGCTTCGGCAGCACAGATACGCAGTATTTT. Translated: CASSFGSTDTQYF.

At least ten counts were recorded for this clonotype. This chain connects TRBV7-9 to TRBJ1-2; 7 positions match TRBD1. The CDR3 length is 14 residues. Germline lookup yields CDR1 SEHNR and CDR2 FQNEAQ (reference sequence). With 6 bases clipped from V and 4 bases from J, the junction kept 8 bases outside the gene matches. The CDR3 protein is CASRGPGQLYGYTF. The CDR3 coding sequence is TGTGCCAGCAGAGGCCCGGGACAGCTCTATGGCTACACCTTC.

This clonotype appeared many times. This rearrangement joins TRBV20-1 to TRBJ2-2; TRBD2 is a possible D gene (6 bases). Trimming stripped 0 bases from V and 4 bases from J, with 6 bases between. Per the germline V gene, CDR1 is DFQATT and CDR2 is SNEGSKA (reference sequence). The CDR3 covers 13 residues. The CDR3 loop is CSARERGTGELFF. CDR3 nucleotide sequence: TGCAGTGCTAGAGAGCGGGGCACCGGGGAGCTGTTTTTT.

The sample holds many counts of this clonotype. The chain uses TRBV20-1 and TRBJ1-5, with 7 positions matching TRBD1. The CDR3 length is 15 residues. Unmatched junction bases numbered 9, after V lost 0 bases and J lost 7 bases. Germline CDR1 is DFQATT and CDR2 is SNEGSKA (reference sequence). The CDR3, as DNA: TGCAGTGCTAGAGATGTACAGGGGCCTTCGCAGCCCCAGCATTTT. Its translation: CSARDVQGPSQPQHF.

This clonotype was recorded many times. The chain combines TRBV6-2 or TRBV6-3 with TRBJ2-1, with TRBD1 matching 9 bases. This CDR3 spans 14 amino acids. Germline-derived CDR1 and CDR2 are MNHEY and SVGEGT. V was pared by 6 bases and J by 7 bases, with 7 bases of the junction left unmatched. CDR3 nucleotide sequence: TGTGCCAGCAGAGCGGGACAGGGAATGAATGAGCAGTTCTTC. Its translation is CASRAGQGMNEQFF.